The rows below give T cell receptor beta chains drawn from one sample of a study of blood T cell repertoires in COVID-19. Assay: immunoSEQ multiplex PCR; the TCRdb copy retains only in-frame clones and omits some. In the table there are approximately 35,000 clones, 70% to 90% of which are singletons. Sequencing was performed on peripheral blood. The receptors were gathered from a man at least 80 years old with active COVID-19. Each CDR3 is given with its conserved first and last residue. A D gene is named only where the DNA matches it firmly. Clone size is stated in some rows and not others, as once, few, many or a class when expanded.

TRBD2,TRBV18,-,TRBJ2-7,CASSPPRGGAGEQYF,TGTGCCAGCTCACCACCCCGCGGGGGGGCGGGCGAGCAGTACTTC
TRBD1,TRBV2,-,TRBJ1-1,CASRAGRGQGMMNTEAFF,TGTGCCAGCAGAGCCGGAAGGGGACAGGGGATGATGAACACTGAAGCTTTCTTT
-,TRBV5-4,-,TRBJ2-7,CASSIDSYEQYF,TGTGCCAGCAGCATAGACAGCTACGAGCAGTACTTC
TRBD1,TRBV7-2,-,TRBJ2-5,CASSLSGTVQETQYF,TGTGCCAGCAGCTTATCCGGGACAGTACAAGAGACCCAGTACTTC
TRBD1,TRBV5-6,-,TRBJ1-2,CASSRTGQVKVYGYTF,TGTGCCAGCAGCAGAACGGGACAGGTGAAAGTCTATGGCTACACCTTC
TRBD1,TRBV18,-,TRBJ2-7,CASSPGQGTEEQYF,TGTGCCAGCTCACCCGGACAGGGTACGGAGGAGCAGTACTTC
-,TRBV10-3,-,TRBJ1-3,CAISPERNTIYF,TGTGCCATCAGCCCCGAGCGAAACACCATATATTTT
-,TRBV6-4,-,TRBJ2-5,CASTGLETQYF,TGTGCCAGCACGGGACTAGAGACCCAGTACTTC
TRBD1,TRBV6-5,-,TRBJ1-6,CASSYRQGPNSPLHF,TGTGCCAGCAGTTACCGACAGGGGCCTAATTCACCCCTCCACTTT
-,TRBV6-2/TRBV6-3,-,TRBJ2-1,CASSYRKRTVYNEQFF,TGTGCCAGCAGTTACCGAAAACGGACAGTCTACAATGAGCAGTTCTTC
-,TRBV19,once,TRBJ2-5,CASSMDRQETQYF,TGTGCCAGTAGTATGGACAGACAAGAGACCCAGTACTTC